Below are 27 T cell receptor beta chains sequenced from a single sample in a study of T cell responses to AZD1222 COVID-19 vaccine. Method: immunoSEQ multiplex PCR; TCRdb's copy keeps in-frame clones and lacks some. The sample yields roughly 70,000 clones, roughly 78% seen once. Sequences were derived from peripheral blood, sampled on day 0 of MenACWY control vaccination. These receptors all come from an adult in good health.

The rearrangement uses TRBV6-1 and TRBJ1-2; D gene uncertain. V shed 3 bases and J shed 3 bases, with 8 bases lying between them. The germline V gene encodes CDR1 MNHNS and CDR2 SASEGT. The CDR3 is made up of 13 amino acids. CDR3 DNA: TGTGCCAGCAGTGAGCAGACCCACTATGGCTACACCTTC. This gives the protein CASSEQTHYGYTF.

There are a few counts of this clone. V is TRBV9 and J is TRBJ1-2; tentative D call: TRBD1 (5 bases). Per the germline V gene, CDR1 is SGDLS and CDR2 is YYNGEE. The CDR3 is made up of 15 amino acids. Trimming cost V 0 bases and J 6 bases, with 15 bases left between them. CDR3 region: CASSVDSTGSHGYTF. The CDR3 region has the DNA TGTGCCAGCAGCGTAGATAGTACAGGCTCCCATGGCTACACCTTC.

The CDR3 bases are TGTGCCAGCAGCCTTCCTGGCAGGGGGTTGAACACTGAAGCTTTCTTT. The encoded protein is CASSLPGRGLNTEAFF. This chain joins TRBV5-6 and TRBJ1-1; 7 bases map to TRBD1. The germline V gene has CDR1 SGHDT and CDR2 YYEEEE. V trimming: 4 bases; J trimming: 0 bases; junction bases outside the gene matches: 9. The CDR3 consists of 16 residues.

The rearrangement uses TRBV10-1 and TRBJ2-4; either TRBD1 or TRBD2 may supply D (6 bases each). Germline assignment: CDR1 WNHNN and CDR2 SYGVQD (reference sequence). The CDR3 has 14 residues. Trimming left V 0 bases short and J 7 bases short, with 10 bases between. The CDR3 loop is CASSESKGGNIQYF. DNA for the CDR3: TGCGCCAGCAGTGAGTCTAAGGGGGGTAACATTCAGTACTTC.

V gene TRBV21-1 combines with J gene TRBJ1-2; TRBD1, the table's D call, was not compared with the DNA. TRBV21-1 is labeled a pseudogene. This CDR3 has 18 amino acids. Written as DNA, the CDR3 is TGTGCCAGCAGCAAAGCGCTAGACAGCGCCCCTTGGTGCTATGGCTACACCTTC. Its translation: CASSKALDSAPWCYGYTF.

The chain links TRBV5-5 to TRBJ1-1; D not certain. V lost 3 bases, J lost 7 bases, and 13 bases lay in between. The CDR3 loop spans 13 amino acids. Germline loops: CDR1 SGHKS, CDR2 YYEKEE (reference sequence). In DNA, the CDR3 is TGTGCCAGCAGCTCGATGACGGGAAATGAAGCTTTCTTT. The encoded protein is CASSSMTGNEAFF.

The chain couples TRBV5-1 to TRBJ1-2, with D maybe TRBD1 (6 bases). Germline CDR1 reads SGHRS; CDR2 reads YFSETQ. CDR3 length: 15 residues. The V gene lost 4 bases and the J gene lost 1 base, with 14 bases spanning the gap. The CDR3 is CASSGGTNLNYGYTF. CDR3 nucleotide sequence: TGCGCCAGCAGCGGAGGGACAAACCTTAACTATGGCTACACCTTC. The full variable domain, its missing parts supplied by reference TRBV5-1 and TRBJ1-2, is KAGVTQTPRYLIKTRGQQVTLSCSPISGHRSVSWYQQTPGQGLQFLFEYFSETQRNKGNFPGRFSGRQFSNSRSEMNVSTLELGDSALYLCASSGGTNLNYGYTFGSGTRLTVV.

The chain joins TRBV7-9 to TRBJ2-6; D is possibly TRBD1 or TRBD2 (5 bases each). Germline V CDR1 and CDR2: SEHNR, FQNEAQ (reference sequence). Trimming left V 5 bases short and J 0 bases short, with 20 bases between. The CDR3 spans 19 residues. The CDR3 region is CASSPSPGTVDSGANVLTF. CDR3 DNA sequence: TGTGCCAGCAGCCCGAGTCCCGGGACGGTTGACTCTGGGGCCAACGTCCTGACTTTC.

This chain links TRBV5-6 with TRBJ2-1; 7 positions agree with TRBD1. Germline V CDR1 and CDR2: SGHDT, YYEEEE. This CDR3 contains 16 residues. J lost 0 bases, V lost 5 bases, and 8 bases had no gene match. The CDR3, as DNA: TGTGCCAGCAGATATGAGACAGGGCTCTCCTACAATGAGCAGTTCTTC. As protein: CASRYETGLSYNEQFF.

This clone was counted between two and nine times. The rearrangement uses TRBV7-2 and TRBJ1-2, with D tentatively TRBD1 (5 bases). CDR3 length: 14 amino acids. V dropped 1 base and J dropped 8 bases, with 14 bases sitting between them. Per germline, CDR1 SGHTA and CDR2 FQGNSA. DNA for the CDR3: TGTGCCAGCAGCTTAGTAATCGACAGCGGAGGCTACACCTTC. It encodes CASSLVIDSGGYTF.

This clone was detected once. The V and J genes are TRBV28 and TRBJ1-3; D gene ambiguous. This CDR3 has 15 amino acids. V lost 3 bases and J lost 0, with 9 bases in between. Germline-derived CDR1 and CDR2 are MDHEN and SYDVKM. CDR3 in amino acids: CASSLGGRSGNTIYF. CDR3 DNA: TGTGCCAGCAGTTTGGGCGGACGCTCTGGAAACACCATATATTTT.

V and J are TRBV7-9 and TRBJ2-3; TRBD2 might be the D (6 bases). V dropped 7 bases and J dropped 0 bases, with 11 bases sitting between them. The CDR3 runs to 14 residues. The germline gives CDR1 SEHNR, CDR2 FQNEAQ (reference sequence). The CDR3 DNA reads as TGTGCCAGCAAAGGAGGGGTGAGCACAGATACGCAGTATTTT. This encodes CASKGGVSTDTQYF.

The chain employs TRBV6-5 and TRBJ2-5, with D tentatively TRBD2 (5 bases). V was pared by 10 bases and J by 2 bases, with 14 bases between. The CDR3 length is 13 residues. The germline gives CDR1 MNHEY, CDR2 SVGAGI. The CDR3 reads CATQKTGQETQYF. The CDR3 DNA reads as TGTGCCACCCAAAAGACGGGACAAGAGACCCAGTACTTC.

The rearrangement links TRBV19 to TRBJ1-3, with TRBD1 matching over 8 bases. Germline loops: CDR1 LNHDA, CDR2 SQIVND (reference sequence). This CDR3 has 15 residues. The V gene end was trimmed by 5 bases and the J gene end by 1 base; junction bases not matched to a gene: 4. The CDR3 coding sequence is TGTGCCAGTAGTCCCCGGACAGGGTCTGGAAACACCATATATTTT. Protein: CASSPRTGSGNTIYF.

This rearrangement joins TRBV21-1 to TRBJ1-4. TRBV21-1 is flagged as a pseudogene. The CDR3 has 14 amino acids. This CDR3 is CASPGCRTNEKLFF. The DNA of the CDR3 is TGTGCCAGCCCTGGGTGCCGGACGAATGAAAAACTGTTTTTT.

The CDR3 nucleotides are TGTGCCAGCAGTCGGGGACTAGCGGGGTATCTTACTAGCACAGATACGCAGTATTTT. Amino acid sequence: CASSRGLAGYLTSTDTQYF. The rearrangement links TRBV14 to TRBJ2-3, with TRBD2 identical over 13 bases. The CDR3 sequence is 19 residues long. Trimming cost V 6 bases and J 0 bases; bases outside gene matches: 12. Per germline, CDR1 SGHDN and CDR2 FVKESK.

The CDR3 nucleotides are TGTGCCAGCAGCCAAGAGAAAGGTACTAATCTGGAAAAACTGTTTTTT. Encoded protein: CASSQEKGTNLEKLFF. The rearrangement joins TRBV3-1 (or the pseudogene TRBV3-2) to TRBJ1-4; no clear D. Germline V lookup: CDR1 LGHDT, CDR2 YNNKEL (reference sequence). The CDR3 length is 16 residues. V lost 0 bases to trimming and J lost 8 bases, with 16 bases between them.

The chain carries TRBV13 and TRBJ2-7; the D is unclear. Germline assignment: CDR1 PRHDT and CDR2 FYEKMQ (reference sequence). The CDR3 loop spans 12 amino acids. V was pared by 3 bases and J by 6 bases, with 9 bases between. The CDR3 DNA follows: TGTGCCAGCAGCTTTTCCCTCACCGAGCAGTACTTC. As protein: CASSFSLTEQYF.

The J gene is TRBJ2-1, the V gene TRBV24-1; 11 bases agree with TRBD2. This CDR3 comprises 20 residues. Germline V gene sequence: CDR1 KGHDR, CDR2 SFDVKD. With 0 bases clipped from V and 0 bases from J, the junction kept 9 bases outside the gene matches. CDR3 bases: TGTGCCACCAGTGATTTGTTGGGACTAGCGGACATCGGCTCCTACAATGAGCAGTTCTTC. It specifies CATSDLLGLADIGSYNEQFF.

The chain couples TRBV6-6 to TRBJ2-1, with D possibly being TRBD2 (6 bases). CDR1 and CDR2 from the germline V gene are MNHNY and SVGAGI (reference sequence). Trimming pared 4 bases from V and 8 bases from J, leaving 12 bases between. This CDR3 contains 13 residues. CDR3 residues: CASSLTSLDEQFF. The CDR3 DNA reads TGTGCCAGCAGTTTGACTAGTCTGGATGAGCAGTTCTTC.

This clone was observed once. This chain connects TRBV28 to TRBJ1-1; 7 bases are shared with TRBD1. The CDR3 spans 14 residues. Germline CDR1 and CDR2: MDHEN and SYDVKM. The J segment lost 6 bases and the V segment lost 3 bases, leaving 7 bases of the junction unmatched. The CDR3 reads CASSLKGAGSEAFF. CDR3 DNA: TGTGCCAGCAGTTTGAAGGGGGCGGGGTCTGAAGCTTTCTTT.

The J gene is TRBJ2-5, the V gene TRBV19; D may be TRBD1 (6 bases). V was shortened by 7 bases and J by 4 bases, with 19 bases between the two germline ends. The length of the CDR3 is 15 residues. Germline assignment: CDR1 LNHDA and CDR2 SQIVND (reference sequence). The CDR3 loop reads CASTTGVGRGETQYF. The DNA of the CDR3 is TGTGCCAGTACGACCGGGGTAGGCAGGGGAGAGACCCAGTACTTC.

This clone was seen only once. The chain has TRBV11-2 and TRBJ1-6; no clear D. This CDR3 is built from 16 residues. The V end lost 6 bases, the J end lost 13 bases, and 25 bases lay between the germline ends. CDR1 and CDR2 from the germline V gene are SGHAT and FQNNGV. CDR3 bases: TGTGCCAGCAGTTCCCGTCTTGAGAGCTCAATTCACCCCCTCCACTTT. Protein sequence: CASSSRLESSIHPLHF.

The chain links TRBV11-2 to TRBJ1-2; 8 positions agree with TRBD1. The CDR3 contains 14 residues. The ends lost 0 bases at V and 5 bases at J; junction bases unmatched: 2. CDR1 is SGHAT and CDR2 is FQNNGV in the germline V gene. The CDR3 DNA follows: TGTGCCAGCAGCTTAGATACAGGGGGTTATGGCTACACCTTC. It specifies CASSLDTGGYGYTF.

The V call is TRBV6-5, the J call TRBJ2-1, with 7 positions matching TRBD1. CDR1 MNHEY and CDR2 SVGAGI come from the germline V gene. The CDR3 loop spans 13 amino acids. The V gene end was trimmed by 6 bases and the J gene end by 7 bases; junction bases not matched to a gene: 6. The chain's CDR3 is CASRRQGSNEQFF. CDR3 DNA: TGTGCCAGCAGAAGACAGGGATCAAATGAGCAGTTCTTC.

The chain uses TRBV30 and TRBJ2-1; no definite D call. Trimming pared 3 bases from V and 9 bases from J, leaving 15 bases between. CDR3 length: 13 amino acids. Germline V CDR1 and CDR2: GTSNPN, SVGIG (reference sequence). CDR3 residues: CAWRKVGAPEQFF. The CDR3 region has the DNA TGTGCCTGGAGAAAAGTCGGAGCGCCTGAGCAGTTCTTC.

The chain is built from TRBV6-5 and TRBJ2-3, with a weak D call TRBD1 (6 bases). Trimming took off 5 bases at V and 4 bases at J, with 13 bases between the two ends. From germline, CDR1 is MNHEY and CDR2 SVGAGI. The CDR3 contains 14 residues. DNA for the CDR3: TGTGCCAGCAGTACAAGCAGGGGCTCAGATACGCAGTATTTT. It encodes CASSTSRGSDTQYF.